A single sample is the source of the 24 T cell receptor beta chains below, sequenced in a study of OX40 agonist ivuxolimab in advanced cancers. Only in-frame clones appear in the TCRdb table, and some are missing; sequencing was by immunoSEQ multiplex PCR. Altogether 30,000 to 40,000 clones are present, around four fifths being singletons, with the ten largest covering roughly 14%. Source: CD4+ or CD8+ T cells sorted from blood, taken in a trial of the OX40 agonist ivuxolimab. The receptors derive from an adult with an advanced solid tumor such as melanoma, head and neck, liver or kidney cancer.

V gene TRBV7-9 combines with J gene TRBJ1-3; D is unclear. Germline CDR1 is SEHNR and CDR2 is FQNEAQ (reference sequence). The ends were cut back, 2 bases at V and 2 bases at J, with 10 bases in the middle. The CDR3 contains 15 residues. The DNA of the CDR3 is TGTGCCAGCAGCTTATCTGACATTCCTGGAAACACCATATATTTT. Translation: CASSLSDIPGNTIYF.

The rearrangement joins TRBV30 to TRBJ2-5, with D possibly being TRBD1 or TRBD2 (5 bases each). CDR3 length equals 12 residues. Germline V gene lookup returns CDR1 GTSNPN and CDR2 SVGIG (reference sequence). Trimming pared 4 bases from V and 7 bases from J, leaving 13 bases between. The CDR3, as DNA: TGTGCCTGGACCCCGGGGCCGGGGACCCAGTACTTC. Its translation: CAWTPGPGTQYF.

The V and J genes are TRBV9 and TRBJ2-3, with 8 bases matching TRBD2. Germline CDR1 SGDLS, CDR2 YYNGEE. There are 15 residues in the CDR3. J gave up 5 bases and V 4 bases, and 9 bases lay outside the gene matches. CDR3 DNA sequence: TGTGCCAGCAGCCGGATCGGGGGGGAGAGAGATACGCAGTATTTT. Protein product: CASSRIGGERDTQYF.

The chain couples TRBV11-2 to TRBJ2-7; TRBD2 aligns across 7 bases. The length of the CDR3 is 16 residues. From germline, CDR1 is SGHAT and CDR2 FQNNGV. V shed 2 bases, J shed 0 bases, and the junction held 7 bases outside the gene matches. CDR3 region: CASSLRGGASSYEQYF. Written as DNA, the CDR3 is TGTGCCAGCAGCTTACGGGGAGGGGCCAGCTCCTACGAGCAGTACTTC.

This clone was picked up a small number of times. The chain joins TRBV7-3 to TRBJ2-1, with 8 bases identical to TRBD2. Germline V gene lookup returns CDR1 SGHTA and CDR2 FQGTGA. This CDR3 is 16 amino acids long. V was pared by 3 bases and J by 0 bases, with 4 bases of the junction left unmatched. CDR3 nucleotides: TGTGCCAGCAGCTTCATAGCGGGAAGCTCCTACAATGAGCAGTTCTTC. Protein product: CASSFIAGSSYNEQFF.

The gene calls are TRBV10-3 and TRBJ2-7; maybe TRBD2 (6 bases). Looked up from germline, CDR1 is ENHRY and CDR2 is SYGVKD. This CDR3 has 14 residues. V lost 2 bases and J 3 bases, leaving 11 bases between the germline ends. Here the CDR3 DNA reads TGTGCCATCAGTGAGGCGGGGAGGAGCTACGAGCAGTACTTC. It codes for CAISEAGRSYEQYF.

This chain's CDR3 is CASSYGHSGANVLTF. The CDR3 DNA sequence: TGTGCCAGCAGTTACGGACACTCCGGGGCCAACGTCCTGACTTTC. The rearrangement joins TRBV6-5 to TRBJ2-6; possible D gene TRBD1, 5 bases. This CDR3 contains 15 residues. Per the germline V gene, CDR1 is MNHEY and CDR2 is SVGAGI. V was clipped by 2 bases and J by 4 bases, with 9 bases between them.

There are a few counts of this clone. This rearrangement joins TRBV19 to TRBJ2-3; no definite D call. V gave up 5 bases and J gave up 3 bases, with 15 bases separating them. The CDR3 is made up of 15 amino acids. Germline CDR1 reads LNHDA; CDR2 reads SQIVND (reference sequence). The CDR3 loop reads CASSSGGVYTDTQYF. The CDR3, as DNA: TGTGCCAGTAGTTCGGGCGGAGTCTATACAGATACGCAGTATTTT.

This rearrangement joins TRBV4-1 to TRBJ1-4; D is unresolved. The germline V and J ends were trimmed by 0 bases and 0 bases, with 11 bases remaining between them. The CDR3 has 17 residues. The germline V gene has CDR1 MGHRA and CDR2 YSYEKL. The chain's CDR3 is CASSQDVVGSTNEKLFF. For the CDR3, the DNA is TGCGCCAGCAGCCAAGATGTTGTGGGGTCAACTAATGAAAAACTGTTTTTT.

The gene calls are TRBV28 and TRBJ1-1, with 8 positions matching TRBD1. CDR1 and CDR2 from the germline V gene are MDHEN and SYDVKM. This CDR3 is 15 amino acids long. With V trimmed by 8 bases and J by 7 bases, 15 bases remained unmatched. CDR3 DNA: TGTGCCAGCCGTCCCAAAACAGGGGGATTGAGTGAAGCTTTCTTT. This translates into CASRPKTGGLSEAFF.

The rearrangement joins TRBV11-1 to TRBJ2-7; D not resolved. Trimming took off 2 bases at V and 5 bases at J, with 10 bases between the two ends. CDR3 length: 13 amino acids. Germline lookup yields CDR1 SGHAT and CDR2 FQDESV (reference sequence). In DNA, the CDR3 is TGTGCCAGCAGCTTATTCCCCATGAACGAGCAGTACTTC. Its translation: CASSLFPMNEQYF.

This clone was detected only a few times. The chain recombines TRBV6-6 with TRBJ1-3; D is uncertain. Deletions cut 7 bases from V and 6 bases from J, with 22 bases between. CDR1 is MNHNY, CDR2 SVGAGI, per germline (reference sequence). The CDR3 totals 16 residues. CDR3 bases: TGTGCCAGCAAGTACGACGGGTCGAGTGGATCAAACACCATATATTTT. Encoded protein: CASKYDGSSGSNTIYF.

The chain is built from TRBV12-2 and TRBJ1-2; TRBD1, the table's D call, was not compared with the DNA. TRBV12-2 counts as a pseudogene. The CDR3 loop spans 21 amino acids. Here the CDR3 reads CASRLAAQGKTLCLILYGYTF. CDR3 sequence (DNA): TGTGCAAGTCGCTTAGCGGCGCAGGGGAAGACCCTGTGTCTGATCCTTTACGGCTACACCTTC.

The rearrangement joins TRBV2 to TRBJ2-7; TRBD2 matches at 10 bases. From germline, CDR1 is SNHLY and CDR2 FYNNEI. The length of the CDR3 is 17 residues. J was trimmed by 6 bases and V by 2 bases; bases with no gene match: 13. The CDR3 here is CASSERGITSGNPEQYF. The CDR3 region has the DNA TGTGCCAGCAGTGAAAGGGGAATTACTAGCGGGAACCCCGAGCAGTACTTC. Complete variable domain (other parts from reference TRBV2 and TRBJ2-7): EPEVTQTPSHQVTQMGQEVILRCVPISNHLYFYWYRQILGQKVEFLVSFYNNEISEKSEIFDDQFSVERPDGSNFTLKIRSTKLEDSAMYFCASSERGITSGNPEQYFGPGTRLTVT.

DNA for the CDR3: TGTGCCAGCTCAACAGGGCTCTATGGCTACACCTTC. The encoded protein is CASSTGLYGYTF. J is TRBJ1-2 and V is TRBV18, with D perhaps TRBD1 (6 bases). Germline assignment: CDR1 KGHSH and CDR2 LQKENI. This CDR3 spans 12 amino acids. Trimming took 5 bases from V and 4 from J, leaving 8 bases between them.

The chain carries TRBV7-2 and TRBJ1-1; TRBD1 agrees at 9 bases. V shed 4 bases, J shed 3 bases, and the junction held 6 bases outside the gene matches. This CDR3 has 15 residues. The germline V gene has CDR1 SGHTA and CDR2 FQGNSA. The CDR3 nucleotides are TGTGCCAGCAGCTCTGTACAGGGGGCGGACACTGAAGCTTTCTTT. This sequence encodes CASSSVQGADTEAFF.

This clone was counted only a few times. V gene TRBV2 combines with J gene TRBJ1-1; 7 nucleotides agree with TRBD1. The CDR3 runs 13 residues. The germline gives CDR1 SNHLY, CDR2 FYNNEI. V shed 7 bases and J 1 base; nucleotides not matched to a gene: 3. The CDR3 coding sequence is TGTGCCAGCAACACAGGGGAGAACACTGAAGCTTTCTTT. It translates to CASNTGENTEAFF.

The chain recombines TRBV27 with TRBJ1-6, with a possible D match to TRBD1 (5 bases). This CDR3 is 15 amino acids long. Per the germline V gene, CDR1 is MNHEY and CDR2 is SMNVEV (reference sequence). Deletions cut 5 bases from V and 10 bases from J, with 18 bases between. DNA of the CDR3: TGTGCCAGCAGTGTATATGGGGGTCTAAACTCACCCCTCCACTTT. It is translated as CASSVYGGLNSPLHF.

The chain combines TRBV28 with TRBJ2-7; 9 bases match TRBD1. V lost 8 bases, J lost 1 base, and 3 bases stayed unmatched. Germline assignment: CDR1 MDHEN and CDR2 SYDVKM. This CDR3 contains 13 residues. The CDR3, as DNA: TGTGCCAGCTGGGACAGGGTATCCTACGAGCAGTACTTC. Translated, it gives CASWDRVSYEQYF.

The table lists this clone with a count of one. V usage is TRBV5-4 and J usage is TRBJ1-5; D may be TRBD1 (6 bases). Looked up from germline, CDR1 is SGHNT and CDR2 is YYREEE (reference sequence). The CDR3 is made up of 12 amino acids. The V end lost 0 bases, the J end lost 10 bases, and 8 bases lay between the germline ends. CDR3 protein: CASSLAGGPQHF. The CDR3 DNA sequence: TGTGCCAGCAGCTTGGCCGGGGGCCCCCAGCATTTT.

The CDR3 coding sequence is TGTGCCAGCAGTTCGATCATGAACACTGAAGCTTTCTTT. Encoded protein: CASSSIMNTEAFF. V and J are TRBV6-5 and TRBJ1-1, with unresolved D. The CDR3 covers 13 residues. Per the germline V gene, CDR1 is MNHEY and CDR2 is SVGAGI. V was pared by 4 bases and J by 0 bases, with 6 bases between.

The chain employs TRBV7-3 and TRBJ2-5, with D unresolved. Trimming cost V 0 bases and J 5 bases, with 7 bases left between them. From germline, CDR1 is SGHTA and CDR2 FQGTGA. The CDR3 spans 13 residues. The CDR3 DNA sequence: TGTGCCAGCAGCTTAACGAGAGCGGAGACCCAGTACTTC. It encodes CASSLTRAETQYF.

Points on this clone: The same CDR3 also results from other DNA sequences found in this sample. The chain uses TRBV2 and TRBJ2-7; TRBD2 is a possible D gene (6 bases). Germline V lookup: CDR1 SNHLY, CDR2 FYNNEI. This CDR3 spans 14 amino acids. Trimming cost V 4 bases and J 4 bases, with 14 bases left between them. CDR3 bases: TGTGCCAGCAGTGTAGGAGGGGCGGGGTACGAGCAGTACTTC. It yields the protein CASSVGGAGYEQYF.

This chain joins TRBV6-1 and TRBJ2-2; a possible D gene is TRBD2 (6 bases). V lost 6 bases and J lost 5, with 13 bases in between. Germline CDR1 and CDR2: MNHNS and SASEGT. This CDR3 spans 14 amino acids. CDR3 in DNA: TGTGCCAGCAGACACGGGCGGGGTACCGGGGAGCTGTTTTTT. Encoded protein: CASRHGRGTGELFF.